These T cell receptor beta chains were read from a single sample in a study of cytomegalovirus exposure and HLA in healthy donors. Data came from immunoSEQ multiplex PCR; TCRdb stores just in-frame clones and leaves some out. Seen here are hundreds of thousands of clones, 70% to 90% observed once, and the top ten hold around 1.2%. The sample taken for sequencing was PBMCs. The receptors stem from a woman aged 25 to 39 in good health and CMV-seropositive. Both conserved end residues are part of each CDR3. The D gene is left open where the match is weak. Not all rows give a size; the values are once, few, many and, for expanded clones, a class.

CDR3 protein | CDR3 DNA | V gene | clone size | J gene | D gene
CASSIIRGILVGELFF | TGTGCCAGTAGTATTATAAGGGGCATCTTGGTCGGGGAGCTGTTTTTT | TRBV19 | few | TRBJ2-2 | .
CASSLGVGGGEKLFF | TGTGCCAGCAGTTTAGGCGTGGGGGGAGGCGAAAAACTGTTTTTT | TRBV28 | . | TRBJ1-4 | .
CATSRRPVEGGARTDTQYF | TGTGCCACCAGCAGGAGGCCGGTAGAGGGCGGAGCACGCACAGATACGCAGTATTTT | TRBV15 | . | TRBJ2-3 | .
CASSLGGDVYTF | TGTGCCAGCAGCTTAGGAGGAGACGTATACACCTTC | TRBV11-1 | . | TRBJ1-2 | .
CASSPTSGGGQPQHF | TGTGCCAGCAGCCCTACATCAGGGGGTGGTCAGCCCCAGCATTTT | TRBV5-5 | . | TRBJ1-5 | TRBD1
CSVEDPASYEQYF | TGCAGCGTTGAAGATCCAGCGAGCTACGAGCAGTACTTC | TRBV29-1 | . | TRBJ2-7 | .
CASSLLDISSTDTQYF | TGTGCCAGCAGCCTACTTGACATATCTAGCACAGATACGCAGTATTTT | TRBV14 | . | TRBJ2-3 | .
CAWSSWLNTEAFF | TGTGCCTGGAGTAGTTGGCTGAACACTGAAGCTTTCTTT | TRBV30 | . | TRBJ1-1 | .
CASSPQGQISEQFF | TGTGCCAGCTCACCACAGGGACAGATTTCCGAGCAGTTCTTC | TRBV18 | . | TRBJ2-1 | TRBD1
CASSQEEQATNTEAFF | TGTGCCAGCAGCCAAGAAGAACAGGCTACGAACACTGAAGCTTTCTTT | TRBV4-2 | . | TRBJ1-1 | .
CASILQGSGGYTF | TGTGCCAGCATCCTTCAGGGCTCCGGTGGCTACACCTTC | TRBV27 | . | TRBJ1-2 | .
CASSHGTAEAFF | TGCGCCAGCAGCCATGGGACAGCTGAAGCTTTCTTT | TRBV10-1 | few | TRBJ1-1 | TRBD1
CASSRTMGLAGVSYEQYF | TGCGCCAGCAGCCGAACTATGGGACTAGCGGGAGTGTCGTACGAGCAGTACTTC | TRBV4-1 | once | TRBJ2-7 | TRBD2
CASSSQGTSEKLFF | TGTGCCAGCAGCTCACAGGGTACTTCTGAAAAACTGTTTTTT | TRBV11-2 | . | TRBJ1-4 | .
CASSIRWGGETQYF | TGTGCCAGCAGTATCCGGTGGGGGGGAGAGACCCAGTACTTC | TRBV27 | . | TRBJ2-5 | TRBD2
CASRDGQTPGNTIYF | TGTGCCAGCCGGGATGGACAGACGCCTGGAAACACCATATATTTT | TRBV2 | . | TRBJ1-3 | .
CASSYGPYNQPQHF | TGTGCCAGCAGTTACGGGCCATACAATCAGCCCCAGCATTTT | TRBV6-5 | . | TRBJ1-5 | .
CASSQAAWGNGYTF | TGCGCCAGCAGCCAAGCTGCTTGGGGCAATGGCTACACCTTC | TRBV4-1 | . | TRBJ1-2 | .
CASSLGTNSLVREQYF | TGTGCCAGCAGCTTAGGGACTAACTCTCTAGTCCGCGAGCAGTACTTC | TRBV7-2 | . | TRBJ2-7 | .
CASSLLAARSYNEQFF | TGTGCCAGCAGCTTATTAGCCGCGCGCTCCTACAATGAGCAGTTCTTC | TRBV7-2 | . | TRBJ2-1 | .
CASSDGAGAFGYTF | TGCGCCAGCAGCGACGGGGCGGGGGCGTTTGGCTACACCTTC | TRBV5-1 | . | TRBJ1-2 | .
CASSSGHSTDTQYF | TGTGCCAGCAGCTCGGGACATTCCACAGATACGCAGTATTTT | TRBV7-2 | . | TRBJ2-3 | .
CASSIDLSAGQIYGYTF | TGTGCCAGTAGTATAGATCTGAGCGCAGGACAGATCTATGGCTACACCTTC | TRBV19 | . | TRBJ1-2 | .
CASSVGPAGEGEQFF | TGTGCCAGCAGTGTTGGGCCAGCGGGAGAGGGTGAGCAGTTCTTC | TRBV25-1 | . | TRBJ2-1 | TRBD2